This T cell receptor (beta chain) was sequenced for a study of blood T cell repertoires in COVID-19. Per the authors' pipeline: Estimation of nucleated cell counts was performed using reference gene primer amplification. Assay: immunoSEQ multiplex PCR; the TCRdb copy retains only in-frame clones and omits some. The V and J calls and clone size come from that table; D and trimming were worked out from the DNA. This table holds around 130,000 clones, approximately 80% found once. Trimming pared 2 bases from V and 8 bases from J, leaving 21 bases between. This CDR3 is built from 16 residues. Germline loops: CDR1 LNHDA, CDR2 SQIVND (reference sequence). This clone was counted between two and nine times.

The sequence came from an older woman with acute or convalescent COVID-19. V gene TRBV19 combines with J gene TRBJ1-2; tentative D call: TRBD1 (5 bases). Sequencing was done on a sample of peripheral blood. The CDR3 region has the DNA TGTGCCAGTAGTATATTGGCAGGCCAGGGTGGGTCCGGCTACACCTTC. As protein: CASSILAGQGGSGYTF.